Shown below are 20 T cell receptor beta chains from a single sample sequenced in a study of blood T cell repertoires in COVID-19. The data were produced by immunoSEQ multiplex PCR, yet TCRdb's version contains in-frame clones alone and is incomplete. Counted here are about 300,000 clones, approximately 86% occurring once; the ten biggest clones make up 1% to 1.5%. Sequencing was done on a sample of peripheral blood. These receptors were taken from a man in his sixties or seventies with acute or convalescent COVID-19.

The J gene is TRBJ1-1, the V gene TRBV2; no clear D gene. Germline-derived CDR1 and CDR2 are SNHLY and FYNNEI. This CDR3 is 14 amino acids long. V was shortened by 4 bases and J by 7 bases, with 16 bases between the two germline ends. CDR3 region: CASSARELVGEAFF. CDR3 nucleotide sequence: TGTGCCAGCAGTGCCCGGGAACTAGTAGGTGAAGCTTTCTTT.

About this clone itself: This CDR3 is also generated by other DNA sequences in the sample. The chain uses TRBV18 and TRBJ1-6, with 10 bases identical to TRBD1. Germline CDR1 KGHSH, CDR2 LQKENI. Losses at the gene ends were 3 bases for V and 8 bases for J; bases not matched to a gene: 1. The CDR3 runs to 14 residues. For the CDR3, the DNA is TGTGCCAGCTCACCGACAGGGGGCGATTCACCCCTCCACTTT. This codes for CASSPTGGDSPLHF.

This chain links TRBV12-3 or TRBV12-4 with TRBJ2-7, with unresolved D. CDR3 length: 12 residues. V shed 6 bases and J shed 4 bases, with 10 bases lying between them. CDR3 loop: CASSQTRYEQYF. CDR3 in DNA: TGTGCCAGCAGCCAGACACGGTACGAGCAGTACTTC.

The V call is TRBV6-6, the J call TRBJ2-7; tentative D call: TRBD2 (6 bases). There are 14 residues in the CDR3. V lost 2 bases and J 3 bases, leaving 11 bases between the germline ends. Germline-derived CDR1 and CDR2 are MNHNY and SVGAGI (reference sequence). The CDR3 nucleotides read TGTGCCAGCAGTTACCAGGGACTTAGCTACGAGCAGTACTTC. Translating it yields CASSYQGLSYEQYF.

As to this clone: A read error may produce the germline difference seen at one junction end. The CDR3: CASSQEGQGAGDTIYF. The CDR3 nucleotides read TGTGCCAGCAGCCAAGAGGGACAGGGGGCTGGAGACACCATATATTTT. V is TRBV4-2 and J is TRBJ1-3; 12 nucleotides line up with TRBD1. The CDR3 spans 16 residues. Germline assignment: CDR1 LGHNA and CDR2 YNFKEQ.

The V gene is TRBV4-1, the J gene TRBJ2-7; no reliable D call. This CDR3 has 14 amino acids. The germline V gene has CDR1 MGHRA and CDR2 YSYEKL. The V and J ends lost 0 bases and 3 bases respectively, with 9 bases between them. The CDR3 sequence: CASSQEQLSYEQYF. CDR3 bases: TGCGCCAGCAGCCAAGAACAGCTCAGCTACGAGCAGTACTTC.

V usage is TRBV18 and J usage is TRBJ1-2; D uncertain. V lost 5 bases to trimming and J lost 3 bases, with 13 bases between them. Germline CDR1 and CDR2: KGHSH and LQKENI. This CDR3 has 14 amino acids. The CDR3 loop reads CASSTTGGDYGYTF. CDR3 nucleotides: TGTGCCAGCTCAACTACGGGAGGAGACTATGGCTACACCTTC.

The gene calls are TRBV30 and TRBJ1-2, with D maybe TRBD1 (6 bases). Trimming pared 0 bases from V and 4 bases from J, leaving 9 bases between. Germline loops: CDR1 GTSNPN, CDR2 SVGIG (reference sequence). CDR3 length equals 13 residues. The CDR3 loop reads CAWSVGRGYGYTF. The CDR3 DNA reads TGTGCCTGGAGTGTAGGCAGGGGCTATGGCTACACCTTC.

The V call is TRBV29-1, the J call TRBJ1-2, with 7 bases matching TRBD1. The CDR3 has 13 amino acids. CDR1 SQVTM and CDR2 ANQGSEA come from the germline V gene. V lost 7 bases, J lost 5 bases, and 10 bases stayed unmatched. CDR3 residues: CSGMTGTQYGYTF. The CDR3, as DNA: TGCAGCGGGATGACAGGGACCCAATATGGCTACACCTTC. Combining the CDR3 with reference TRBV29-1 and TRBJ1-2 gives the whole variable domain SAVISQKPSRDICQRGTSLTIQCQVDSQVTMMFWYRQQPGQSLTLIATANQGSEATYESGFVIDKFPISRPNLTFSTLTVSNMSPEDSSIYLCSGMTGTQYGYTFGSGTRLTVV.

The CDR3 reads CSARQDEPQHF. Written as DNA, the CDR3 is TGCAGTGCTAGGCAGGATGAGCCCCAGCATTTT. The chain is built from TRBV20-1 and TRBJ1-5; D unclear. Germline V gene lookup returns CDR1 DFQATT and CDR2 SNEGSKA (reference sequence). Trimming left V 3 bases short and J 8 bases short, with 8 bases between. The CDR3 is made up of 11 amino acids.

This clone was counted once. The genes are TRBV5-1 and TRBJ2-3, with TRBD1 as a possible D gene (6 bases). The germline V and J ends were trimmed by 0 bases and 1 base, with 12 bases remaining between them. CDR1 and CDR2 (germline): SGHRS, YFSETQ. The CDR3 is 16 residues long. CDR3 sequence reads: CASSLAYRVGTDTQYF. CDR3 in DNA: TGCGCCAGCAGCTTGGCCTACAGGGTCGGCACAGATACGCAGTATTTT.

This clone was detected only a few times. The chain has TRBV6-5 and TRBJ1-1, with TRBD1 as a possible D gene (6 bases). Germline V lookup: CDR1 MNHEY, CDR2 SVGAGI. Trimming took off 6 bases at V and 3 bases at J, with 14 bases between the two ends. The CDR3 spans 14 residues. The CDR3 sequence: CASSADRGDTEAFF. CDR3 coding DNA: TGTGCCAGCAGCGCGGACAGAGGGGACACTGAAGCTTTCTTT.

The gene calls are TRBV27 and TRBJ2-3, with 7 bases lining up with TRBD2. The CDR3 runs 16 residues. Germline-derived CDR1 and CDR2 are MNHEY and SMNVEV (reference sequence). V lost 3 bases to trimming and J lost 0 bases; unmatched junction nucleotides: 6. The CDR3 region is CASSLGGGPSTDTQYF. Here the CDR3 DNA reads TGTGCCAGCAGTTTGGGCGGGGGTCCAAGCACAGATACGCAGTATTTT.

This clone was detected once. The genes are TRBV7-9 and TRBJ1-6; D might be TRBD1 (5 bases). This CDR3 spans 16 amino acids. The ends were cut back, 5 bases at V and 7 bases at J, with 18 bases in the middle. Germline V lookup: CDR1 SEHNR, CDR2 FQNEAQ (reference sequence). In DNA, the CDR3 is TGTGCCAGCAGCCCTCTTGGGCAGGGCGAGAATTCACCCCTCCACTTT. This codes for CASSPLGQGENSPLHF.

The chain combines TRBV7-2 with TRBJ2-7, with 11 bases matching TRBD2. V was clipped by 1 base and J by 3 bases; unmatched bases: 5. CDR1 is SGHTA and CDR2 is FQGNSA in the germline V gene. The CDR3 runs to 16 residues. The CDR3 DNA is TGTGCCAGCAGCTTAGTTAGCGGGAGGGCCAACTACGAGCAGTACTTC. Translated, it gives CASSLVSGRANYEQYF. The full variable domain, with the rest looked up from reference TRBV7-2 and TRBJ2-7, is GAGVSQSPSNKVTEKGKDVELRCDPISGHTALYWYRQSLGQGLEFLIYFQGNSAPDKSGLPSDRFSAERTGGSVSTLTIQRTQQEDSAVYLCASSLVSGRANYEQYFGPGTRLTVT.

This rearrangement joins TRBV7-2 to TRBJ1-5, with D tentatively TRBD1 (5 bases). The CDR3 loop spans 15 amino acids. Germline V CDR1 and CDR2: SGHTA, FQGNSA. Trimming removed 5 bases at V and 0 bases at J, with 11 bases between. CDR3: CASSLGGISNQPQHF. The DNA of the CDR3 is TGTGCCAGCAGCCTCGGGGGGATTAGCAATCAGCCCCAGCATTTT.

The gene calls are TRBV7-9 and TRBJ2-7, with D maybe TRBD1 (5 bases). V was pared by 5 bases and J by 0 bases, with 14 bases between. The CDR3 consists of 15 residues. Germline CDR1 SEHNR, CDR2 FQNEAQ (reference sequence). For the CDR3, the DNA is TGTGCCAGCAGCCAGACAGCCTATACCTCCTACGAGCAGTACTTC. Its protein is CASSQTAYTSYEQYF.

This chain connects TRBV7-9 to TRBJ2-3; 9 positions agree with TRBD2. The CDR3 spans 16 residues. The V gene end was trimmed by 1 base and the J gene end by 4 bases; junction bases not matched to a gene: 6. CDR1 SEHNR and CDR2 FQNEAQ come from the germline V gene (reference sequence). In DNA, the CDR3 is TGTGCCAGCAGCTTAGGGCGAGCGGGGGGTCCAGATACGCAGTATTTT. This codes for CASSLGRAGGPDTQYF.

The chain joins TRBV5-1 to TRBJ1-2, with 8 nucleotides matching TRBD1. The V and J ends lost 4 bases and 2 bases, in that order; junction bases with no gene match: 7. CDR1 is SGHRS, CDR2 YFSETQ, per germline. The CDR3 contains 15 residues. The CDR3 loop is CASSARQGRNYGYTF. DNA of the CDR3: TGCGCCAGCAGCGCCCGACAGGGGAGGAACTATGGCTACACCTTC.

V is TRBV19 and J is TRBJ2-1, with a possible D match to TRBD2 (7 bases). This CDR3 is built from 15 residues. The V end lost 3 bases, the J end lost 7 bases, and 16 bases lay between the germline ends. Germline CDR1 LNHDA, CDR2 SQIVND (reference sequence). The CDR3 region has the DNA TGTGCCAGTAGTATTACCGGGGGGCTGGAGAATGAGCAGTTCTTC. This encodes CASSITGGLENEQFF.